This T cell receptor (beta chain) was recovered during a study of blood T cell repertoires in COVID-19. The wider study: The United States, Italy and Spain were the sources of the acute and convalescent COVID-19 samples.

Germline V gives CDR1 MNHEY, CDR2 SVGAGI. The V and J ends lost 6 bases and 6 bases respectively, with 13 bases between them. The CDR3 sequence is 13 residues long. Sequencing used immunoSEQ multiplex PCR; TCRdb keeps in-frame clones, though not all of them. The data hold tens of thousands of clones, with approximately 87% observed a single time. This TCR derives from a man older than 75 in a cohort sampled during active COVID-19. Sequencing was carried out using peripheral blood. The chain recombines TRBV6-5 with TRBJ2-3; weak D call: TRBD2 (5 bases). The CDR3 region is CASSFGVSDTQYF. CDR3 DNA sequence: TGTGCCAGCAGCTTCGGGGTATCTGATACGCAGTATTTT.